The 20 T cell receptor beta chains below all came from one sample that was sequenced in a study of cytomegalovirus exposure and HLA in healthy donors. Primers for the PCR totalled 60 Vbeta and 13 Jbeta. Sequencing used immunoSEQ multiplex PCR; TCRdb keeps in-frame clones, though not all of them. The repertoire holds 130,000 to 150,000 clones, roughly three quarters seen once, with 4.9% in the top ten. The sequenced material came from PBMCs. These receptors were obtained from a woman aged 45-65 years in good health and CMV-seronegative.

CDR3 loop: CASSPLAGLLSSYNEQFF. The CDR3 DNA reads as TGTGCCAGCTCACCACTTGCGGGACTCCTATCCTCCTACAATGAGCAGTTCTTC. The gene calls are TRBV18 and TRBJ2-1; TRBD2 is a possible D gene (6 bases). V was clipped by 1 base and J by 0 bases, with 16 bases between them. Germline values: CDR1 KGHSH, CDR2 LQKENI. CDR3 length: 18 amino acids.

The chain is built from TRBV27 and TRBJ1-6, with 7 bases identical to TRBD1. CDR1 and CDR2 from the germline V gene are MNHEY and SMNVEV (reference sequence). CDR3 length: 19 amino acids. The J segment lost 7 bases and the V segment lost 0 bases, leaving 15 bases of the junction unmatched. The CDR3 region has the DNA TGTGCCAGCAGTTTATCTAGGGGGCCATTGAGGGTGGGGAATTCACCCCTCCACTTT. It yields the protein CASSLSRGPLRVGNSPLHF.

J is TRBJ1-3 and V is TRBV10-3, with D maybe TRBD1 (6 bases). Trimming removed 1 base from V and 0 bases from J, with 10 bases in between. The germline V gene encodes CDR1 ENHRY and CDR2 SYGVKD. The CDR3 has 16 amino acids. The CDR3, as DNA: TGTGCCATCAGTGAGTGGGACACCTACTCTGGAAACACCATATATTTT. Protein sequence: CAISEWDTYSGNTIYF.

CDR3 region: CASPQGVEAFF. CDR3 sequence (DNA): TGTGCCAGCCCCCAGGGGGTGGAAGCTTTCTTT. This sequence joins TRBV28 and TRBJ1-1; 7 nucleotides agree with TRBD1. From germline, CDR1 is MDHEN and CDR2 SYDVKM. The CDR3 is 11 residues long. V lost 8 bases and J lost 8; bases outside the gene matches: 5.

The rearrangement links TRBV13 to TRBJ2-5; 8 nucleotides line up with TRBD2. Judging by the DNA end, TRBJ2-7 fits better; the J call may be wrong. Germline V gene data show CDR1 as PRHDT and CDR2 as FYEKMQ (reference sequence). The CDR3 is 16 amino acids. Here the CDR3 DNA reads TGTGCCAGCAGCTTAGAGGCGGGGGGTACATCCTACGAGCAGTACTTC. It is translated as CASSLEAGGTSYEQYF.

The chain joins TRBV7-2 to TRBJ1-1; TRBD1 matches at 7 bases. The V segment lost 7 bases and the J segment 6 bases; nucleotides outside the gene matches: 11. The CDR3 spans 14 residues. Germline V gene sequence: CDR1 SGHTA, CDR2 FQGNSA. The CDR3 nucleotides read TGTGCCAGCACCATAGGGGGCAGGGGCGCTGAAGCTTTCTTT. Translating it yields CASTIGGRGAEAFF.

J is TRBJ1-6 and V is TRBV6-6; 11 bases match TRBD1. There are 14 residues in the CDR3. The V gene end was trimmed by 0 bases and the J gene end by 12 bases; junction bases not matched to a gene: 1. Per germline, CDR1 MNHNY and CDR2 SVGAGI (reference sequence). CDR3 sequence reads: CASSYSGQGGPLHF. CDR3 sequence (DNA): TGTGCCAGCAGTTACTCGGGACAGGGGGGACCCCTCCACTTT.

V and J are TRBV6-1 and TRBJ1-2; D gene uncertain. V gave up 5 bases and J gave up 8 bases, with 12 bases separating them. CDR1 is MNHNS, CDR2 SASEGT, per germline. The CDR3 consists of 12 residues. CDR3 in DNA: TGTGCCAGCAGTTATACCGGAGGCGGCTACACCTTC. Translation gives CASSYTGGGYTF.

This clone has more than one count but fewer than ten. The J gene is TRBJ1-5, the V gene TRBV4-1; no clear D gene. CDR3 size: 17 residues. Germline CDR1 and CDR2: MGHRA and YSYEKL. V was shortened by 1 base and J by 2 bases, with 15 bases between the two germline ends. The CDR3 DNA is TGCGCCAGCAGCCAAGGGCGGATAGGTGGTGGCAATCAGCCCCAGCATTTT. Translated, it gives CASSQGRIGGGNQPQHF.

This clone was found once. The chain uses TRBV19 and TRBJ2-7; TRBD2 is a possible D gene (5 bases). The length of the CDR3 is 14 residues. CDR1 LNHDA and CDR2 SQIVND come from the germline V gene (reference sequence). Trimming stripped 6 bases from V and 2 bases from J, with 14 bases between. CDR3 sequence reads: CASRPRVHPYEQYF. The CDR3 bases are TGTGCCAGTAGACCGCGGGTCCACCCCTACGAGCAGTACTTC.

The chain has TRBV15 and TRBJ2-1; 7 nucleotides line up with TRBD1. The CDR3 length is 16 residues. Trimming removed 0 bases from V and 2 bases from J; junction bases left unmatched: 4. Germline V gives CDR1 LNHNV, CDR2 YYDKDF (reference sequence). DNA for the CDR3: TGTGCCACCAGCAGAGATGGGCAGGGGGCCTACAATGAGCAGTTCTTC. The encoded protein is CATSRDGQGAYNEQFF.

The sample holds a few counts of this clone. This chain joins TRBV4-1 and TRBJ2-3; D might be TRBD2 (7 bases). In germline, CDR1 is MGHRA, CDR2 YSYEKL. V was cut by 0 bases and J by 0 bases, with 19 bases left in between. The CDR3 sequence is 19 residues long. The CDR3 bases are TGCGCCAGCAGCCAAGATCCCGGGGGGCTCTTTTATAGCACAGATACGCAGTATTTT. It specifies CASSQDPGGLFYSTDTQYF.

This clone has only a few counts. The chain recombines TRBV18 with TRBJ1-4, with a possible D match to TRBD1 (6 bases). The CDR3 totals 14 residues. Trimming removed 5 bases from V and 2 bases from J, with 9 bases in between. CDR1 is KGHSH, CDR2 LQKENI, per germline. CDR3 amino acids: CASSYDRTNEKLFF. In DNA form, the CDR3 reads TGTGCCAGCTCATACGACAGGACTAATGAAAAACTGTTTTTT.

The DNA for the CDR3 is TGTGCCAGCAGCTGGACAGTTAATGGAAACACCATATATTTT. It specifies CASSWTVNGNTIYF. The chain couples TRBV7-2 to TRBJ1-3; D is perhaps TRBD1 (6 bases). Trimming left V 4 bases short and J 3 bases short, with 10 bases between. The CDR3 has 14 amino acids. Germline V gene sequence: CDR1 SGHTA, CDR2 FQGNSA.

This CDR3 is CASSHLDRVKNIQYF. CDR3 DNA sequence: TGTGCCAGCAGCCATTTGGACAGGGTCAAAAACATTCAGTACTTC. This chain joins TRBV4-2 and TRBJ2-4, with 8 bases fitting TRBD1. V lost 3 bases, J lost 3 bases, and 4 bases stayed unmatched. CDR1 LGHNA and CDR2 YNFKEQ come from the germline V gene. The CDR3 contains 15 residues.

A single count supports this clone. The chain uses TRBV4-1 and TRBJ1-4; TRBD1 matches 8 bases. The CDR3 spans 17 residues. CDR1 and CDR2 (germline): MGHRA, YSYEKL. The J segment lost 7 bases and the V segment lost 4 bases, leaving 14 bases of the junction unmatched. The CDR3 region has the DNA TGCGCCAGCAGCCTAATCCAAAGGACAGGGTATCCTGAAAAACTGTTTTTT. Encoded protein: CASSLIQRTGYPEKLFF.

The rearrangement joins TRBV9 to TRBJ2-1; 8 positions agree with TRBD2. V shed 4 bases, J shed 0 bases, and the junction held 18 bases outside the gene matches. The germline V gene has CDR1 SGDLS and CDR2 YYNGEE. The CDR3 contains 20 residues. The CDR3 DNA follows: TGTGCCAGCAGCTGGGGGTTGGCGGGGGGCCCGAAGAGCTCCTACAATGAGCAGTTCTTC. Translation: CASSWGLAGGPKSSYNEQFF. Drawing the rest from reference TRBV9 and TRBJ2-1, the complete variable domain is DSGVTQTPKHLITATGQRVTLRCSPRSGDLSVYWYQQSLDQGLQFLIQYYNGEERAKGNILERFSAQQFPDLHSELNLSSLELGDSALYFCASSWGLAGGPKSSYNEQFFGPGTRLTVL.

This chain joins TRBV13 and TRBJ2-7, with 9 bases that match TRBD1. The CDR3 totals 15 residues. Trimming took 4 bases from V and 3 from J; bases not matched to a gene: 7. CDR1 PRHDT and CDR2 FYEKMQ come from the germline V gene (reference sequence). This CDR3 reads CASSYRGQGIYEQYF. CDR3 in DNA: TGTGCCAGCAGCTATCGGGGACAGGGCATCTACGAGCAGTACTTC.

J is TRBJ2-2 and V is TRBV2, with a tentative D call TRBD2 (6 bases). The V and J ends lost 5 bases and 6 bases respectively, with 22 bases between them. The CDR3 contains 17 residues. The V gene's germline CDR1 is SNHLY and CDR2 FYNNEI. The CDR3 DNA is TGTGCCAGCAGTCCTATCGGGGGTCGAACAGTCCCCGGGGAGCTGTTTTTT. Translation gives CASSPIGGRTVPGELFF.

CDR3 residues: CASSLEQGGPDTQYF. In nucleotides, the CDR3 is TGCGCCAGCAGCTTGGAACAGGGGGGACCGGATACGCAGTATTTT. The chain has TRBV5-1 and TRBJ2-3; 8 bases match TRBD1. The length of the CDR3 is 15 residues. V gave up 0 bases and J gave up 6 bases; unmatched junction bases: 6. CDR1 and CDR2 from the germline V gene are SGHRS and YFSETQ. The full variable domain, rest sourced from reference TRBV5-1 and TRBJ2-3, is KAGVTQTPRYLIKTRGQQVTLSCSPISGHRSVSWYQQTPGQGLQFLFEYFSETQRNKGNFPGRFSGRQFSNSRSEMNVSTLELGDSALYLCASSLEQGGPDTQYFGPGTRLTVL.